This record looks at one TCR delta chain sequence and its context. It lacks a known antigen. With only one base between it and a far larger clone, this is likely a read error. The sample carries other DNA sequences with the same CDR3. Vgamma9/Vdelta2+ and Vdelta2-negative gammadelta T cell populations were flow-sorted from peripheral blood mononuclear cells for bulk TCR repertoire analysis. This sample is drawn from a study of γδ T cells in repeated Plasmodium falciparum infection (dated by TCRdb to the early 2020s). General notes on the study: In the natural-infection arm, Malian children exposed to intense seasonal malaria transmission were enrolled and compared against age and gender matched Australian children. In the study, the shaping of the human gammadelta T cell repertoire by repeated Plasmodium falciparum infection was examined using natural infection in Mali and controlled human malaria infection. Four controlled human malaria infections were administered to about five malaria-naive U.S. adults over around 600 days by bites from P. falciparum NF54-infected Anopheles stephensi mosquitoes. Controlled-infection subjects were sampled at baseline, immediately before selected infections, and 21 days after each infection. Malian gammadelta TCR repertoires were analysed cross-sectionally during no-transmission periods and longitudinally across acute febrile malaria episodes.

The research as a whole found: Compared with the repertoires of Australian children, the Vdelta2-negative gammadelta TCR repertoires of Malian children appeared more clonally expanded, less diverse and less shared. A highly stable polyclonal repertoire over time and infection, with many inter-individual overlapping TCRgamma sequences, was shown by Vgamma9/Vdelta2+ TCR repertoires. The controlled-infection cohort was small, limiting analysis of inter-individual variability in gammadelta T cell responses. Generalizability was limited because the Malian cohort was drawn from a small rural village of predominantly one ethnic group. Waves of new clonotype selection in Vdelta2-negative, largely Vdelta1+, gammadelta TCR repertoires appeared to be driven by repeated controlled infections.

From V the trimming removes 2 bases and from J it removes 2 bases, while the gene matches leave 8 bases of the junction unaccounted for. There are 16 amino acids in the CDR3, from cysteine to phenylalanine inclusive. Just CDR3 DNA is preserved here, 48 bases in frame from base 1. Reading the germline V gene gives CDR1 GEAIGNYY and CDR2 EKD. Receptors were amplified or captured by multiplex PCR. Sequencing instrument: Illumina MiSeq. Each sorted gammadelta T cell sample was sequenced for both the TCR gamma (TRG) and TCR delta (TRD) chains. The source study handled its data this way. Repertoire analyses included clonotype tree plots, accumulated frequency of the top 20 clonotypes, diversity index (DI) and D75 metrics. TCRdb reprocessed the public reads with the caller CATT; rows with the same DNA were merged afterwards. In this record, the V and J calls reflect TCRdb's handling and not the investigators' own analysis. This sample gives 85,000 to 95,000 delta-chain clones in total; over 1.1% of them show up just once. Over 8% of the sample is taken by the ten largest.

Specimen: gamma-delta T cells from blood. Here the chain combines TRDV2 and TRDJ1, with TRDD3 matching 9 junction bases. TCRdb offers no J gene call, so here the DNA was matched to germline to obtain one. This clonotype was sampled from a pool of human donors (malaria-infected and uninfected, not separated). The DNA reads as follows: TGTGCCTGTGACAAACTGGGGGACCCGTATACCGATAAACTCATCTTT. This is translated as CACDKLGDPYTDKLIF.